This TCR beta chain was captured in a study of T-cell reconstitution after alpha-beta-depleted transplantation in children. The CDR3 totals 14 residues. CDR1 LGHDT and CDR2 YNNKEL come from the germline V gene (reference sequence). Trimming stripped 0 bases from V and 12 bases from J, with 14 bases between. Molecular barcoding with unique molecular identifiers was used for the TCRbeta library. MiXCR, run by TCRdb on the PCR reads, gives a single entry per CDR3 protein. This sample carries approximately 300,000 distinct CDR3 sequences, roughly a tenth of them seen once, and the ten largest clones take around 7.5%. This clonotype has a count of ten or more.

This material consisted of PBMCs, taken before TCRalphabeta/CD19-depleted stem cell transplant. The TCR sequence derives from a boy in the first two years of life with acute myeloid leukemia, due to receive a stem cell transplant. The V and J genes are TRBV3-1 and TRBJ1-4; a weak D match, TRBD1 (6 bases). Here the CDR3 DNA reads TGTGCCAGCAGCCAAGATTGGACAGACCTGGAACTGTTTTTT. This gives the protein CASSQDWTDLELFF.